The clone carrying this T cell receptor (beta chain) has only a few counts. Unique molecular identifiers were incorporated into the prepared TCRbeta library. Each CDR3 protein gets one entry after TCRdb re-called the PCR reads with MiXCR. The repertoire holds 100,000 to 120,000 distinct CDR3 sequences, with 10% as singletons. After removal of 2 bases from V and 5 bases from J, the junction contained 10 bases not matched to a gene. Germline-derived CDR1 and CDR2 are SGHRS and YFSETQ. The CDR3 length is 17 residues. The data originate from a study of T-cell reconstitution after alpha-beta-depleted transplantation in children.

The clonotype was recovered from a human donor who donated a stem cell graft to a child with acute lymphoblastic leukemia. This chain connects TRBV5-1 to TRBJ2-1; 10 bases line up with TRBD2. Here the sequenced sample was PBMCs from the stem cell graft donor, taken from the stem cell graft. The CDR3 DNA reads TGCGCCAGCAGCTTACTAGCGGGGCCCTCCTTGAACAATGAGCAGTTCTTC. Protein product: CASSLLAGPSLNNEQFF.